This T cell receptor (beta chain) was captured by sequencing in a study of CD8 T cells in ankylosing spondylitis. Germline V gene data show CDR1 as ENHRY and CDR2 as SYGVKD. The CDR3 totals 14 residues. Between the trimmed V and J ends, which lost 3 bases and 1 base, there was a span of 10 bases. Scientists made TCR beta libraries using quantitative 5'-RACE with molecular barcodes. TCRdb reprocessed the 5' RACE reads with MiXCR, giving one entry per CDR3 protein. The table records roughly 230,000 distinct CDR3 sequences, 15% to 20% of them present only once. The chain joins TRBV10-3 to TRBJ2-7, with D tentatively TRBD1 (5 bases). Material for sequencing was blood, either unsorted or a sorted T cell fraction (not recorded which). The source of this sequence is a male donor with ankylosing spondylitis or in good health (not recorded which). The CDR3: CAISDVTASYEQYF. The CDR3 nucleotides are TGTGCCATCAGTGATGTGACAGCTTCCTACGAGCAGTACTTC.